One sample yielded the 22 T cell receptor beta chains listed below, sequenced in a study of T-cell reconstitution after alpha-beta-depleted transplantation in children. Unique molecular identifiers were incorporated during preparation of the TCRbeta library. Using its own MiXCR run on the PCR reads, TCRdb lists one record per CDR3 protein. The sample lists some 290,000 distinct CDR3 sequences, around 25% occurring once. The sequencing here drew on PBMCs, mostly from graft donor cells, taken 180 days after TCRalphabeta/CD19-depleted stem cell transplant. The receptors here all came from a male patient between 5 and 17 years old who had a stem cell transplant for acute lymphoblastic leukemia, so the T cells may come from the graft donor.

V and J are TRBV12-3 or TRBV12-4 and TRBJ2-7; TRBD1 aligns across 7 bases. The CDR3 consists of 14 residues. V trimming: 3 bases; J trimming: 3 bases; junction bases outside the gene matches: 5. This CDR3 reads CASSFGTAFYEQYF. The CDR3 bases are TGTGCCAGCAGTTTCGGGACAGCTTTCTACGAGCAGTACTTC.

Of note for this clonotype: It may be a read error: a sequence one base away is much more abundant. The chain is built from TRBV20-1 and TRBJ2-5; tentatively, D is TRBD1 or TRBD2 (7 bases each). V gave up 2 bases and J gave up 5 bases, with 18 bases separating them. Per the germline V gene, CDR1 is DFQATT and CDR2 is SNEGSKA (reference sequence). This CDR3 contains 15 residues. CDR3 amino acids: CSARPRGGRGETQYF. The CDR3 nucleotides read TGCAGTGCTAGACCCAGGGGGGGGAGAGGCGAGACCCAGTACTTC.

The rearrangement uses TRBV20-1 and TRBJ2-5; TRBD2 matches 7 bases. Germline CDR1 DFQATT, CDR2 SNEGSKA (reference sequence). CDR3 length: 15 amino acids. J gave up 5 bases and V 3 bases, and 12 bases lay outside the gene matches. CDR3 protein: CSARGGLVVAETQYF. CDR3 sequence (DNA): TGCAGTGCTAGGGGAGGGCTAGTGGTAGCCGAGACCCAGTACTTC.

This clonotype appeared a few times. The chain recombines TRBV5-1 with TRBJ2-7; tentative D call: TRBD2 (6 bases). The length of the CDR3 is 14 residues. V was shortened by 4 bases and J by 5 bases, with 16 bases between the two germline ends. The germline CDR1 and CDR2 sequences are SGHRS and YFSETQ. The DNA of the CDR3 is TGCGCCAGCAGCCCCGTCGGGAGCGCCCACGAGCAGTACTTC. Protein product: CASSPVGSAHEQYF.

The chain carries TRBV2 and TRBJ2-4; TRBD1 matches 7 bases. Germline lookup yields CDR1 SNHLY and CDR2 FYNNEI. The CDR3 is 18 amino acids. V was clipped by 7 bases and J by 1 base; unmatched bases: 16. The CDR3 sequence: CASIEDRLPRLAKNIQYF. In nucleotides, the CDR3 is TGTGCCAGCATCGAGGACAGGCTCCCCCGGCTGGCCAAAAACATTCAGTACTTC.

This chain connects TRBV5-6 to TRBJ1-1; D is unclear. The CDR3 spans 14 residues. Germline V gives CDR1 SGHDT, CDR2 YYEEEE. Trimming shortened V by 0 bases and J by 2 bases, and 8 bases separated the two germline ends. This chain's CDR3 is CASSLGRRNTEAFF. DNA for the CDR3: TGTGCCAGCAGCTTGGGGAGGAGAAACACTGAAGCTTTCTTT.

The gene calls are TRBV7-9 and TRBJ2-2; D gene unclear. Trimming took off 0 bases at V and 5 bases at J, with 10 bases between the two ends. The germline V gene encodes CDR1 SEHNR and CDR2 FQNEAQ (reference sequence). This CDR3 contains 15 residues. The CDR3 loop is CASSLAHIVTGELFF. CDR3 nucleotide sequence: TGTGCCAGCAGCTTAGCCCATATAGTGACCGGGGAGCTGTTTTTT.

This clonotype has only a few counts. The genes are TRBV7-3 and TRBJ1-1; D is uncertain. CDR1 and CDR2 (germline): SGHTA, FQGTGA. The CDR3 covers 13 residues. V dropped 1 base and J dropped 0 bases, with 3 bases sitting between them. The CDR3 loop is CASSLMLNTEAFF. CDR3 nucleotides: TGTGCCAGCAGCTTAATGTTGAACACTGAAGCTTTCTTT.

The rearrangement links TRBV10-2 to TRBJ1-2; TRBD1 matches at 8 bases. V trimming: 6 bases; J trimming: 2 bases; junction bases outside the gene matches: 5. Germline V gives CDR1 WSHSY, CDR2 SAAADI. The CDR3 sequence is 14 residues long. This chain's CDR3 is CASSTDRVNYGYTF. The CDR3 coding sequence is TGCGCCAGCAGCACGGACAGGGTCAACTATGGCTACACCTTC.

This clonotype was observed a few times. The chain uses TRBV7-3 and TRBJ2-2; D could derive from TRBD1 or TRBD2 (6 bases each). The CDR3 is made up of 17 amino acids. The V end was cut by 6 bases, the J end by 0 bases, with 17 bases between. Germline V CDR1 and CDR2: SGHTA, FQGTGA. CDR3 bases: TGTGCCAGCAGTCCATTAGGGGGGATGGCGAACACCGGGGAGCTGTTTTTT. It translates to CASSPLGGMANTGELFF.

This clonotype was counted between two and nine times. The V and J genes are TRBV25-1 and TRBJ2-7; 8 bases align to TRBD2. This CDR3 has 14 amino acids. V trimming: 5 bases; J trimming: 3 bases; junction bases outside the gene matches: 6. CDR1 is MGHDK and CDR2 is SYGVNS in the germline V gene. CDR3 sequence: CASSPSGGGYEQYF. CDR3 nucleotides: TGTGCCAGCAGTCCGAGCGGGGGCGGCTACGAGCAGTACTTC.

This clonotype has only a few counts. The chain employs TRBV12-3 or TRBV12-4 and TRBJ2-7, with TRBD1 as a possible D gene (6 bases). CDR3 size: 16 residues. The V gene lost 0 bases and the J gene lost 4 bases, with 16 bases spanning the gap. The CDR3 loop reads CASSLAGAGAWYEQYF. The CDR3 bases are TGTGCCAGCAGTTTAGCGGGGGCAGGGGCTTGGTACGAGCAGTACTTC.

The chain couples TRBV30 to TRBJ2-1, with 9 bases matching TRBD2. The V segment lost 3 bases and the J segment 7 bases; nucleotides outside the gene matches: 7. Germline V gene lookup returns CDR1 GTSNPN and CDR2 SVGIG (reference sequence). The CDR3 runs 14 residues. CDR3: CAWRASGISNEQFF. The DNA of the CDR3 is TGTGCCTGGAGGGCTAGCGGGATTTCGAATGAGCAGTTCTTC. Drawing the rest from reference TRBV30 and TRBJ2-1, the complete variable domain is SQTIHQWPATLVQPVGSPLSLECTVEGTSNPNLYWYRQAAGRGLQLLFYSVGIGQISSEVPQNLSASRPQDRQFILSSKKLLLSDSGFYLCAWRASGISNEQFFGPGTRLTVL.

The V call is TRBV5-1, the J call TRBJ2-7; D not resolved. The CDR3 extends over 18 amino acids. Germline CDR1 reads SGHRS; CDR2 reads YFSETQ. Trimming removed 0 bases from V and 0 bases from J, with 19 bases in between. The CDR3 DNA is TGCGCCAGCAGCTTGGTATTCCGCGCTCCGAGCAGCTCCTACGAGCAGTACTTC. It specifies CASSLVFRAPSSSYEQYF.

In its sample, this clonotype was seen many times. The CDR3 loop is CASSLGVYEQYF. CDR3 sequence (DNA): TGCGCCAGCAGCTTGGGGGTTTACGAGCAGTACTTC. The chain carries TRBV5-1 and TRBJ2-7; D gene ambiguous. The V and J ends lost 0 bases and 4 bases respectively, with 5 bases between them. The CDR3 has 12 amino acids. Germline CDR1 and CDR2: SGHRS and YFSETQ.

The V call is TRBV5-1, the J call TRBJ2-7; possibly TRBD1 or TRBD2 for D (5 bases each). The CDR3 runs 12 residues. The V gene lost 5 bases and the J gene lost 2 bases, with 8 bases spanning the gap. The germline V gene has CDR1 SGHRS and CDR2 YFSETQ. CDR3 sequence (DNA): TGCGCCAGCAGTCGGGGCCCCTACGAGCAGTACTTC. Translated: CASSRGPYEQYF.

This clonotype came up many times. The V gene is TRBV5-6, the J gene TRBJ2-3; D call uncertain. The germline gives CDR1 SGHDT, CDR2 YYEEEE. Between the trimmed V and J ends, which lost 0 bases and 7 bases, there was a span of 15 bases. CDR3 length: 15 amino acids. Written as DNA, the CDR3 is TGTGCCAGCAGCTTGGTCAGGAGATCGGTTAATACGCAGTATTTT. Amino acid sequence: CASSLVRRSVNTQYF.

The chain recombines TRBV18 with TRBJ1-1; 8 nucleotides line up with TRBD1. Germline assignment: CDR1 KGHSH and CDR2 LQKENI. J was trimmed by 1 base and V by 7 bases; bases with no gene match: 5. This CDR3 is 14 amino acids long. CDR3 amino acids: CASFQQGGNTEAFF. CDR3 sequence (DNA): TGTGCCAGCTTCCAACAGGGGGGGAACACTGAAGCTTTCTTT.

This clonotype was counted only a few times. The rearrangement uses TRBV20-1 and TRBJ2-7, with 7 bases matching TRBD2. This CDR3 is 15 amino acids long. The junction had 9 bases not matched to a gene; V was cut back by 3 bases and J by 1 base. Germline assignment: CDR1 DFQATT and CDR2 SNEGSKA (reference sequence). The CDR3 sequence is CSARARLAISYEQYF. In DNA, the CDR3 is TGCAGTGCTAGGGCCCGACTAGCAATATCCTACGAGCAGTACTTC.

This clonotype appeared a single time. CDR3 in DNA: TGCGCCAGCCGATCCCAACCGAAGGTCGTGGGGGCATTTGAAGCTTTCTTT. Its translation: CASRSQPKVVGAFEAFF. The chain uses TRBV5-1 and TRBJ1-1; TRBD1 might be the D (6 bases). Germline loops: CDR1 SGHRS, CDR2 YFSETQ. The CDR3 runs 17 residues. V lost 7 bases, J lost 7 bases, and 29 bases lay in between.

The chain links TRBV21-1 to TRBJ2-5; TRBD1 is the table's D call, not checked against the DNA. TRBV21-1 is listed as a pseudogene. This CDR3 comprises 17 residues. CDR3 amino acids: CASSTRSGGTGRETQYF. The CDR3, as DNA: TGTGCCAGCAGCACCCGTAGCGGCGGGACAGGGAGAGAGACCCAGTACTTC.

This clonotype was picked up many times. The chain recombines TRBV12-3 or TRBV12-4 with TRBJ1-1; 7 bases line up with TRBD1. V shed 3 bases and J 5 bases; nucleotides not matched to a gene: 12. CDR3 length: 16 amino acids. This CDR3 reads CASSLGPKGAETEAFF. DNA for the CDR3: TGTGCCAGCAGTTTGGGTCCCAAGGGGGCTGAGACTGAAGCTTTCTTT.